This T cell receptor (beta chain) appears in the sequencing data of a study of T cells in Graves' hyperthyroidism and ophthalmopathy. Whole-study results and caveats: It was a median approximately 7.1 months before onset that the model predicted ophthalmopathy.

Amplified regions were TCR beta CDR3 sequences from RNA transcripts. The HTBI primer set was used in a first-round RT-PCR of the TCR CDR3. Each CDR3 protein is one row after TCRdb ran MiXCR on the multiplex PCR reads. The repertoire holds about 270,000 distinct CDR3 sequences, with roughly 20% as singletons. The study included ophthalmopathy patients with Clinical Activity Score at least 3, NOSPECS grade at least 4 and duration under 3 months. PBMCs were derived from about 10 ml fresh peripheral blood. This CDR3 is built from 10 residues. CDR1 GTSNPN and CDR2 SVGIG come from the germline V gene (reference sequence). Trimming took off 3 bases at V and 10 bases at J, with 7 bases between the two ends. This clonotype was seen repeatedly, ten times or more. What it recognizes is unknown.

V and J are TRBV30 and TRBJ2-1; tentatively, D is TRBD1 (5 bases). Sequenced input: blood. The sequence came from a man younger than 45 with Graves' ophthalmopathy. The CDR3 reads CAWRRTEQFF. DNA of the CDR3: TGTGCCTGGAGGAGGACAGAGCAGTTCTTC. Together with reference TRBV30 and TRBJ2-1, the CDR3 gives the full variable domain: SQTIHQWPATLVQPVGSPLSLECTVEGTSNPNLYWYRQAAGRGLQLLFYSVGIGQISSEVPQNLSASRPQDRQFILSSKKLLLSDSGFYLCAWRRTEQFFGPGTRLTVL.